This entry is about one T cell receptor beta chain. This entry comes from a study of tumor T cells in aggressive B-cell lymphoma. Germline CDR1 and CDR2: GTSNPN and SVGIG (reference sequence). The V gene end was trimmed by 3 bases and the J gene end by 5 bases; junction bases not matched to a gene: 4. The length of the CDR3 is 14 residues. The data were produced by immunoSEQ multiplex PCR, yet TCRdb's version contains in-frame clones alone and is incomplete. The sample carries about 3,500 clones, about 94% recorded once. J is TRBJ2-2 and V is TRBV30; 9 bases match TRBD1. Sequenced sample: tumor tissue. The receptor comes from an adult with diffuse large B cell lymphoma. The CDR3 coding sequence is TGTGCCTGGAGGCGGACAGGGGCAACCGGGGAGCTGTTTTTT. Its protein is CAWRRTGATGELFF.